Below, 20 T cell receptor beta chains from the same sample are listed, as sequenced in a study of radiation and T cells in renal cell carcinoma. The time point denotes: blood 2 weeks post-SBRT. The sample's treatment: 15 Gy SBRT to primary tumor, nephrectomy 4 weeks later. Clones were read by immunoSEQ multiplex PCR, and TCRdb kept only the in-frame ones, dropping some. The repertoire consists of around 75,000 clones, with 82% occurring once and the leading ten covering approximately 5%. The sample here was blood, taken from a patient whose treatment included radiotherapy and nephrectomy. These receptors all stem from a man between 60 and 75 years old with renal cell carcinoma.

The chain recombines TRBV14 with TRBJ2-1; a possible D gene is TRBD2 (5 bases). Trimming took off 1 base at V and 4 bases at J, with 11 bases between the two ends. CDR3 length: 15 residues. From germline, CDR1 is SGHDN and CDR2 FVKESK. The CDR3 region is CASSQGVGEYNEQFF. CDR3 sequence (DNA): TGTGCCAGCAGCCAAGGTGTCGGGGAATACAATGAGCAGTTCTTC.

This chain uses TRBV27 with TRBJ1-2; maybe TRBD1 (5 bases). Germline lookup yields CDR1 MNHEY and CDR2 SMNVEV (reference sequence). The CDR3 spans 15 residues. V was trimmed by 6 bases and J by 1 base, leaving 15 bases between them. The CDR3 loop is CASRPAAGLNYGYTF. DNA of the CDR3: TGTGCCAGCAGGCCCGCGGCAGGGCTTAACTATGGCTACACCTTC.

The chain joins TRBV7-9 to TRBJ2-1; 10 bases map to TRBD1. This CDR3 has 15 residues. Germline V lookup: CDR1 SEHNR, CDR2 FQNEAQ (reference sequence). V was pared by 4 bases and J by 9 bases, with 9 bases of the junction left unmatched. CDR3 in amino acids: CASSSTGGAGLEQFF. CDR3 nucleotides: TGTGCCAGCAGCTCGACAGGGGGCGCAGGACTTGAGCAGTTCTTC.

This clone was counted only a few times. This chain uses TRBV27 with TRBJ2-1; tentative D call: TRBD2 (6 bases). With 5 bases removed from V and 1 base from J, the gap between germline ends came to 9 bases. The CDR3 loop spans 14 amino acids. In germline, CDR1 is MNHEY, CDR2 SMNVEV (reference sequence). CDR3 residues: CASSTGVSYNEQFF. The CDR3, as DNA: TGTGCCAGCAGTACGGGAGTTTCCTACAATGAGCAGTTCTTC.

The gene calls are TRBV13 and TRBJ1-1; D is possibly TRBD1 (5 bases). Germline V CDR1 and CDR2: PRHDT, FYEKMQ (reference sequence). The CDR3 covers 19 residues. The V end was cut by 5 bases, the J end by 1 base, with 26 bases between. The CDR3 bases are TGTGCCAGCAGCACCCACGATCCGGGACTTGGGGAGGGGAACACTGAAGCTTTCTTT. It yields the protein CASSTHDPGLGEGNTEAFF.

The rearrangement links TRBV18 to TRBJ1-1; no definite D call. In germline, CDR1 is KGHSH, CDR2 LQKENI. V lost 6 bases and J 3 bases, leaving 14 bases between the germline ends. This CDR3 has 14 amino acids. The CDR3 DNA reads TGTGCCAGCTCCCCCAGGTCAGAGGACACTGAAGCTTTCTTT. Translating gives CASSPRSEDTEAFF.

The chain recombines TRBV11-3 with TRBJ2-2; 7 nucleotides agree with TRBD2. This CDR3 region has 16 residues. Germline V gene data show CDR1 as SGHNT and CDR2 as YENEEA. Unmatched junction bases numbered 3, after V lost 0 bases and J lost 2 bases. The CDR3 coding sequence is TGTGCCAGCAGCTTAGAAGTAGCGGGCAACACCGGGGAGCTGTTTTTT. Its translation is CASSLEVAGNTGELFF.

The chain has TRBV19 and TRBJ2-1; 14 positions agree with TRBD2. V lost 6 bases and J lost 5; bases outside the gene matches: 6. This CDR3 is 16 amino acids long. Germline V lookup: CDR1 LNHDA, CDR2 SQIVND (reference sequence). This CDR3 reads CASREPGLAGDNEQFF. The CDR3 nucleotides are TGTGCCAGTAGGGAACCGGGACTAGCGGGAGACAATGAGCAGTTCTTC. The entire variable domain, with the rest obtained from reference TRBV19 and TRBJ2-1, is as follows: DGGITQSPKYLFRKEGQNVTLSCEQNLNHDAMYWYRQDPGQGLRLIYYSQIVNDFQKGDIAEGYSVSREKKESFPLTVTSAQKNPTAFYLCASREPGLAGDNEQFFGPGTRLTVL.

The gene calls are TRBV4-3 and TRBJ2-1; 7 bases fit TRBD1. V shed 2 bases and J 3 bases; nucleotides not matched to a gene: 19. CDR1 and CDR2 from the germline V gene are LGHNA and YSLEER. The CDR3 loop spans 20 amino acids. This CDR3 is CASSQPRDSHRVLDYNEQFF. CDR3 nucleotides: TGCGCCAGCAGCCAACCCCGGGACAGCCATCGGGTACTCGACTACAATGAGCAGTTCTTC.

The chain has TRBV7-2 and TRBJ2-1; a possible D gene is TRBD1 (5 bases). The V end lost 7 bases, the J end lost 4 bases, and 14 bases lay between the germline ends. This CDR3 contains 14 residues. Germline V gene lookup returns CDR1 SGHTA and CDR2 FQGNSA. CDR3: CASTSRALYNEQFF. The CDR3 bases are TGTGCCAGCACCTCCAGGGCCCTATACAATGAGCAGTTCTTC. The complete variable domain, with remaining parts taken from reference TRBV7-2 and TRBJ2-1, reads GAGVSQSPSNKVTEKGKDVELRCDPISGHTALYWYRQSLGQGLEFLIYFQGNSAPDKSGLPSDRFSAERTGGSVSTLTIQRTQQEDSAVYLCASTSRALYNEQFFGPGTRLTVL.

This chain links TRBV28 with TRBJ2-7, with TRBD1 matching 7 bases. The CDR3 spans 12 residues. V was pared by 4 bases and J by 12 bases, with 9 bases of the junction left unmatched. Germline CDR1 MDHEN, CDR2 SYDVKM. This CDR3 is CASSSDRDPRYF. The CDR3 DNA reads TGTGCCAGCAGTTCCGACAGGGATCCCCGGTACTTC.

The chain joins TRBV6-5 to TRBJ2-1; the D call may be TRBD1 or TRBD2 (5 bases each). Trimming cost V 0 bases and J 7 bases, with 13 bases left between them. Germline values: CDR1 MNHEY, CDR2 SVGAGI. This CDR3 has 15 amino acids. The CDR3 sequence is CASSYSGPRGNEQFF. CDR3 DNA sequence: TGTGCCAGCAGTTACTCGGGGCCCAGAGGGAATGAGCAGTTCTTC.

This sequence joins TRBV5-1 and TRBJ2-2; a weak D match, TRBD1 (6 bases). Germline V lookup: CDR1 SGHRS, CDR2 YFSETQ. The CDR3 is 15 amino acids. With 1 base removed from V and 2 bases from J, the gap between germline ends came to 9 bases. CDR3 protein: CASSLQTGNTGELFF. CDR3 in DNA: TGCGCCAGCAGCTTGCAGACAGGAAACACCGGGGAGCTGTTTTTT.

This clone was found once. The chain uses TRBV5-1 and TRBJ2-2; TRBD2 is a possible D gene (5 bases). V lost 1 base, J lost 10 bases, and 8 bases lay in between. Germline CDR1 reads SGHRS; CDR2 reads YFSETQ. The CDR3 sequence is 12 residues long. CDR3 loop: CASSLILEELFF. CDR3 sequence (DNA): TGCGCCAGCAGCTTGATACTAGAGGAGCTGTTTTTT.

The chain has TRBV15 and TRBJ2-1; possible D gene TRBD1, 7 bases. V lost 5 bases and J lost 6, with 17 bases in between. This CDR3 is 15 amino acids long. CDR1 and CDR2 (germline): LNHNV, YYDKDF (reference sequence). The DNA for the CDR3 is TGTGCCACCAGCCGGAGGACAGGAGGGTTCAATGAGCAGTTCTTC. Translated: CATSRRTGGFNEQFF. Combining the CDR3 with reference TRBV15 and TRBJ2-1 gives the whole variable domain DAMVIQNPRYQVTQFGKPVTLSCSQTLNHNVMYWYQQKSSQAPKLLFHYYDKDFNNEADTPDNFQSRRPNTSFCFLDIRSPGLGDTAMYLCATSRRTGGFNEQFFGPGTRLTVL.

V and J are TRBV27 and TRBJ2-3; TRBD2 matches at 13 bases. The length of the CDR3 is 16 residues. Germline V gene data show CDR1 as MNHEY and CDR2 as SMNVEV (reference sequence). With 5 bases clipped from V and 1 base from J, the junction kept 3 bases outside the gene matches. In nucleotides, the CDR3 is TGTGCCAGCAGTAAAACTAGCGGGAGGGGCACAGATACGCAGTATTTT. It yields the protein CASSKTSGRGTDTQYF.

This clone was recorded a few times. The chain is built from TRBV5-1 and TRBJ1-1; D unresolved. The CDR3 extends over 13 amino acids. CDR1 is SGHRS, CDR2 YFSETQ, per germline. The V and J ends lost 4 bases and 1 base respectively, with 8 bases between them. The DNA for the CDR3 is TGCGCCAGCAGCCCGGATGGGAACACTGAAGCTTTCTTT. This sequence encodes CASSPDGNTEAFF.

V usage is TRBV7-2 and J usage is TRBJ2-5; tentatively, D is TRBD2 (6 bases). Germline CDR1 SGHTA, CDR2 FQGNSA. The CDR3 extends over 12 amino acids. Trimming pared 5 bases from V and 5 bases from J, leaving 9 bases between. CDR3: CASSRRGETQYF. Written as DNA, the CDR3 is TGTGCCAGCAGCCGACGGGGGGAGACCCAGTACTTC.

For the CDR3, the DNA is TGCAGCGTTGCCGGGGACAGGCCGCACGAGCAGTACTTC. Amino acids: CSVAGDRPHEQYF. This rearrangement joins TRBV29-1 to TRBJ2-7, with 8 bases lining up with TRBD1. V was pared by 4 bases and J by 5 bases, with 7 bases of the junction left unmatched. The CDR3 runs to 13 residues. CDR1 SQVTM and CDR2 ANQGSEA come from the germline V gene.

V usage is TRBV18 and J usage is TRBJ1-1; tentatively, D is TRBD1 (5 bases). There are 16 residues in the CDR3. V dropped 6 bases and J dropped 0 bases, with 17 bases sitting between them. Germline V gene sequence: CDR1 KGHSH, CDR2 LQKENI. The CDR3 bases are TGTGCCAGCTCCTACACCCGGGGGTCAATGAACACTGAAGCTTTCTTT. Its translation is CASSYTRGSMNTEAFF.